This is a list of T cell receptor beta chains from one sample in a study of shared clonotypes between healthy human individuals. Sequenced by immunoSEQ multiplex PCR; TCRdb stores in-frame clones only, minus some. The data hold about 1 million clones, with about 77% observed a single time. Sequencing was done on a sample of memory CD4+ T cells sorted from blood. The receptors stem from a man between 18 and 35 years old in good health. Both conserved end residues are trimmed from each CDR3.

TRBV9	TRBJ2-7	ASSVGGAITYEQY
TRBV6-6	TRBJ1-4	ASSYPNRGPEKLF
TRBV7-6	TRBJ1-1	ASSLAGVNTEAF
TRBV7-9	TRBJ2-5	ASSLTAGAQETQY
TRBV19	TRBJ1-2	ASSIGREGDGYT
TRBV7-2	TRBJ2-1	ASSLQAGGVGNEQF
TRBV11-2	TRBJ2-5	ASSPGGLETQY
TRBV6-4	TRBJ2-2	ASSALAIGTGGNTGELF
TRBV5-4	TRBJ1-5	ASSLGGDQPQH
TRBV7-2	TRBJ2-7	ASSFGSRGSTFYEQY
TRBV11-3	TRBJ2-7	ASSSEGGYEQY
TRBV28	TRBJ1-1	ASSRGREAF
TRBV5-1	TRBJ2-5	ASGLGAGGVETQY
TRBV27	TRBJ1-1	ASSWDRGGTEAF
TRBV28	TRBJ2-7	ASSLQGVRIYEQY
TRBV6-1	TRBJ1-1	ASRYAF
TRBV5-1	TRBJ2-1	ASSPEPRTYNEQF
TRBV6-4	TRBJ2-3	ASSETPGGTQY
TRBV5-1	TRBJ1-4	ASSPGPNEKLF
TRBV2	TRBJ2-1	ASSQGLSSYNEQF
TRBV6-1	TRBJ2-2	ASRGQGGVTGELF
TRBV13	TRBJ2-3	ASSPFGTSRPDTQY
TRBV14	TRBJ2-5	ASSQGEARGETQY
TRBV11-2	TRBJ2-1	ASSPRASGRVNEQF
TRBV5-6	TRBJ2-1	ASSRDRETYNEQF
TRBV6-1	TRBJ1-2	ASSEARGYGYT
TRBV7-6	TRBJ1-2	ASSLHQGPWGYT
TRBV5-6	TRBJ2-5	ASSLDRVQETQY
TRBV7-3	TRBJ1-6	ASSMQGTSNSPLH
TRBV6-1	TRBJ1-4	ASSEVKGLGNEKLF
TRBV27	TRBJ1-1	ASSLGHGGLGTEAF
TRBV2	TRBJ2-5	ASSVDFQETQY
TRBV29-1	TRBJ2-3	SAETSEVPDTQY
TRBV7-2	TRBJ2-4	ASSLVAAGEAKNIQY
TRBV28	TRBJ1-3	ASSLGGTYSGNTIY
TRBV5-6	TRBJ1-5	ASSFSGGAGQPQH
TRBV27	TRBJ1-5	ASSWTGGNQPQH
TRBV29-1	TRBJ2-5	SVIQGLGETQY
TRBV7-9	TRBJ1-1	ASSLEISFAF
TRBV6-5	TRBJ2-7	ASGRPFRGRLEQY
TRBV5-1	TRBJ1-5	ASSLGGLGNQPQH
TRBV19	TRBJ2-6	ASSINNLASGANVLT
TRBV2	TRBJ2-3	ASAGLATRY
TRBV10-3	TRBJ2-3	AISSTGDNTDTQY
TRBV12-5	TRBJ2-5	ASGLPPSETQY
TRBV7-2	TRBJ1-2	ASSLAGKSYGYT
TRBV7-2	TRBJ1-3	ASSFRGPGGRGNTIY
TRBV9	TRBJ2-6	ASRSDSGANVLT
TRBV6-5	TRBJ1-4	ASSSLDRVGEKLF
TRBV19	TRBJ2-7	ASSMGGSTYEQY
TRBV5-1	TRBJ2-2	ASSLPSGGTGELF
TRBV4-1	TRBJ2-3	ASSQAAQGSTDTQY
TRBV9	TRBJ2-2	ASSVPGNTGELF
TRBV5-1	TRBJ2-7	ASSLGPGQGYEQY
TRBV30	TRBJ2-2	AWSLTNTGELF
TRBV9	TRBJ2-7	ASSVGRVPYEQY
TRBV19	TRBJ2-5	ASRPQGLETQY
TRBV27	TRBJ2-5	ASSLGGRETQY
TRBV7-9	TRBJ2-1	ASSLPSGGGNEQF